Listed below are T cell receptor beta chains from one sample, sequenced in a study of stem cell transplantation in POMP-related autoinflammatory disease. Libraries were prepared by immunoSEQ multiplex PCR; TCRdb keeps only in-frame clonotypes and omits some of them. The repertoire holds approximately 230 clones, with approximately 88% as singletons. Sequenced material: Tregs from PBMCs. The source of these receptors is a human donor in good health. Both conserved end residues are trimmed from each CDR3. Only some rows state a clone size, as once, few, many or a class for expanded clones.

>TRBJ2-3|TRBV4-3|-
ASSRGGGQDTQY
>TRBJ2-1|TRBV14|few
ASSQWGEQF
>TRBJ2-7|TRBV20-1|-
SARLAYEQY
>TRBJ2-5|TRBV5-1|-
ASSPDKLRFQETQY
>TRBJ2-3|TRBV6-5|-
ASSYSLMNTQY
>TRBJ2-1|TRBV6-6|-
ASSDPNLQGSGQF
>TRBJ2-5|TRBV28|-
ASSLWGTSGGTQY
>TRBJ1-2|TRBV6-1|-
ASQSINSYGYT
>TRBJ1-1|TRBV6-5|once
ASTGYTEAF
>TRBJ2-7|TRBV6-1|-
ASSVYRAPYEQY
>TRBJ1-6|TRBV6-5|-
ASSYSFSISPLH
>TRBJ1-2|TRBV7-9|-
ASSYRAYGYT
>TRBJ2-7|TRBV5-1|-
ASSFRDRDYEQY
>TRBJ2-5|TRBV7-6|-
ASSLIRPGGPETQY
>TRBJ1-4|TRBV30|few
AWTIQGVSEKLF
>TRBJ2-7|TRBV30|-
ASRSDTTYEQY
>TRBJ1-3|TRBV2|-
ASSDNRGARNTIY
>TRBJ1-1|TRBV6-1|-
ASSQGGGLSTEAF
>TRBJ2-7|TRBV11-1|-
ASSAQGGQQY
>TRBJ1-6|TRBV11-2|few
ASSRGQGISPLH
>TRBJ1-2|TRBV8-2|-
GSKGRITKTYGYT
>TRBJ2-2|TRBV9|-
ASSARTGVTGELF
>TRBJ2-3|TRBV30|-
AWSGWGDYGDTQY
>TRBJ2-2|TRBV6-5|-
ASRTGPYTGELF
>TRBJ2-7|TRBV20-1|-
SAQGPTEQY
>TRBJ1-2|TRBV5-4|-
ASLAIPGKTYGYT
>TRBJ2-7|TRBV6-5|-
ASSYSMAQRYEQY
>TRBJ2-6|TRBV5-6|-
ASSWPNSGANVLT
>TRBJ2-1|TRBV9|-
ASAVAQGNFGLKGEQF
>TRBJ2-2|TRBV28|-
ASRPRTARGAV
>TRBJ2-7|TRBV10-3|-
AISDGTGSYEQY
>TRBJ2-1|TRBV19|-
ASTYSSSYNEQF
>TRBJ1-2|TRBV19|-
ASSISAGEANYGYT
>TRBJ1-2|TRBV6-4|-
ASSFQAHGKTYGYT
>TRBJ1-1|TRBV5-1|-
ASSRRTGTGEAF
>TRBJ2-5|TRBV5-1|few
ASSGSLSPATQY
>TRBJ2-7|TRBV7-2|-
ASSVTGNYEQY
>TRBJ2-3|TRBV19|-
ASSIGLAGAADTQY
>TRBJ1-1|TRBV7-6|-
ASSLSGQGITEAF
>TRBJ2-1|TRBV18|-
ASSPSSGGSQF
>TRBJ1-4|TRBV5-8|once
ASSAGQPGEKLF
>TRBJ2-5|TRBV18|-
ASSLPGASAGTQY
>TRBJ2-2|TRBV27|-
ASSLRQGRISNTGELF
>TRBJ1-3|TRBV11-2|-
ASSLRVGTGNTIY
>TRBJ2-1|TRBV12-5|-
ASGLVLGGNEQF
>TRBJ2-7|TRBV5-4|-
ASSQGLAGSSYEQY
>TRBJ2-3|TRBV29-1|-
STRGISTDTQY
>TRBJ2-3|TRBV28|once
ASSLRFGPDTQY
>TRBJ2-7|TRBV7-8|-
ASSLVSAVGSYEQY
>TRBJ2-5|TRBV19|once
ASSIDGGGETQY
>TRBJ1-4|TRBV5-1|-
ASSLRGANEKLF
>TRBJ2-1|TRBV9|-
ASSVAWQKEREQF